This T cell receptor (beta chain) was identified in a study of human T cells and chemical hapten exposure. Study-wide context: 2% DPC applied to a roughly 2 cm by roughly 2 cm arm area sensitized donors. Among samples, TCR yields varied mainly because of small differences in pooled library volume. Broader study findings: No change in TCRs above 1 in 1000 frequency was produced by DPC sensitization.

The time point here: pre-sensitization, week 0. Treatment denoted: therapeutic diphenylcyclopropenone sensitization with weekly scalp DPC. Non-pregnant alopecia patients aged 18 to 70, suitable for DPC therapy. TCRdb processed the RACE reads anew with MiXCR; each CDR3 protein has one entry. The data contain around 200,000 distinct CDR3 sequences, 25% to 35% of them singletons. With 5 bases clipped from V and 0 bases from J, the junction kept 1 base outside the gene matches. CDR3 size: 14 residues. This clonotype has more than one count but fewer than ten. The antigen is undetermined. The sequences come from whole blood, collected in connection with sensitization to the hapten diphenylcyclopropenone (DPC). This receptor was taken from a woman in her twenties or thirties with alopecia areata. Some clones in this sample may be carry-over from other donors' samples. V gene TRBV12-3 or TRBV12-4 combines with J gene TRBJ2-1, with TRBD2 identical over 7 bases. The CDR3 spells CASSGDYSYNEQFF. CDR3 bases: TGTGCCAGCAGTGGGGACTACTCCTACAATGAGCAGTTCTTC.